This paragraph reports one TCR beta chain. The antigen is unknown. The sample originates from a study of vaccination and CD4 T cells after COVID-19. Study-level information: Two Hispanic individuals were among six male and four female convalescent patients. Overlapping peptides covering the spike proteins of SARS-CoV-2, HCoV-NL63, HCoV-OC43 and HCoV-229E were added to stimulate cells.

The germline CDR1 and CDR2 sequences are MNHEY and SMNVEV (reference sequence). The CDR3 extends over 17 amino acids. Trimming left V 4 bases short and J 6 bases short, with 22 bases between. Stated treatment: approximately 10-day PBMC culture with coronavirus spike peptide pools or control peptides (ViraFEST assay). Sequencing of DNA taken from cultured CD4+ T cells relied on the Oncomine TCR Beta short-read assay. TCRdb independently ran MiXCR on the PCR reads; one entry per CDR3 protein. In the table there are under 25,000 distinct CDR3 sequences, about 61% of which are singletons. The clonotype was recovered from a human donor who had recovered from COVID-19. Sequencing was done on a sample of CD4+ T cells from blood, cultured in vitro. The V and J genes are TRBV27 and TRBJ1-5; TRBD1 might be the D (5 bases). CDR3 sequence (DNA): TGTGCCAGCAGTTCCCGTGGCGGGACGGCGGGCGTTCAGCCCCAGCATTTT. The encoded protein is CASSSRGGTAGVQPQHF.